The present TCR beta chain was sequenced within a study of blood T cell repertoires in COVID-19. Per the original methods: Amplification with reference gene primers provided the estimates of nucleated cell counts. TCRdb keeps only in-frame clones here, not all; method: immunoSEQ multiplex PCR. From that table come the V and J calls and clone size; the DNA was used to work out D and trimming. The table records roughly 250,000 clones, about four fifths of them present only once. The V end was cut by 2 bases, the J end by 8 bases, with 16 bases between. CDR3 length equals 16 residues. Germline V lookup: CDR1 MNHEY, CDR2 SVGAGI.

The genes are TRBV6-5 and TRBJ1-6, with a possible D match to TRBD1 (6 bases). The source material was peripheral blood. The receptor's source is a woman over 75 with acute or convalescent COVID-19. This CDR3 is CASSYKEVAGDSPLHF. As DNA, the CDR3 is TGTGCCAGCAGTTACAAGGAGGTCGCAGGGGATTCACCCCTCCACTTT.